The T cell receptor (beta chain) under discussion was sequenced for a study of CD4 T cells in relation to SARS-CoV-2 and coronaviruses. As concerns this clone: Its matching antigen is unknown.

The CDR3 totals 13 residues. V dropped 3 bases and J dropped 5 bases, with 7 bases sitting between them. Germline CDR1 and CDR2: MRHNA and SNTAGT. The unexposed donors gave CD4+ T cells in about 2011-2018, prior to COVID-19. Isolation of CD4+ T cells took place after approximately eleven days in culture. Method: immunoSEQ multiplex PCR; TCRdb's copy keeps in-frame clones and lacks some. The table shows 20,000 to 25,000 clones, with around 77% occurring only once. The sample consisted of CD4+ T cells from PBMCs, cultured in vitro. The source of this sequence is a human donor in good health. V gene TRBV6-4 combines with J gene TRBJ2-2; D is ambiguous. As DNA, the CDR3 is TGTGCCAGCAGTGAAACCGAGACCGGGGAGCTGTTTTTT. Its protein product is CASSETETGELFF.